A single sample is the source of the 26 T cell receptor beta chains below, sequenced in a study of blood T cell repertoires in COVID-19. TCRdb keeps only in-frame clones here, not all; method: immunoSEQ multiplex PCR. The data show under 200,000 clones, with more than 70% seen just once and approximately 7.6% held by the top ten. Input material: PBMCs or T cells enriched from blood (not recorded which). All receptors come from a woman aged 18-29 years who had recovered from COVID-19.

On this clone: The same CDR3 is also encoded by other DNA sequences in this sample. This chain uses TRBV5-1 with TRBJ1-1; D gene ambiguous. V lost 2 bases and J lost 1, with 9 bases in between. This CDR3 is 14 amino acids long. Germline CDR1 is SGHRS and CDR2 is YFSETQ. CDR3 in amino acids: CASSLVAGNTEAFF. CDR3 nucleotide sequence: TGCGCCAGCAGCTTAGTAGCTGGGAACACTGAAGCTTTCTTT.

The chain uses TRBV5-1 and TRBJ2-7, with 7 bases lining up with TRBD1. V was pared by 0 bases and J by 2 bases, with 26 bases of the junction left unmatched. CDR1 is SGHRS and CDR2 is YFSETQ in the germline V gene. The length of the CDR3 is 22 residues. The CDR3 sequence is CASSLAFFRGGQLPSPAYEQYF. CDR3 in DNA: TGCGCCAGCAGCTTGGCCTTTTTTCGTGGGGGACAGTTACCTTCCCCCGCCTACGAGCAGTACTTC.

The chain joins TRBV3-1 (or the pseudogene TRBV3-2) to TRBJ1-2; 8 bases are a match to TRBD1. V was clipped by 3 bases and J by 8 bases; unmatched bases: 5. This CDR3 contains 13 residues. Per germline, CDR1 LGHDT and CDR2 YNNKEL (reference sequence). CDR3 in DNA: TGTGCCAGCAGCCATTCCGGGACAGGAGGCTACACCTTC. Translated, it gives CASSHSGTGGYTF.

V usage is TRBV9 and J usage is TRBJ1-4; D is ambiguous. CDR3 length: 13 residues. CDR1 and CDR2 (germline): SGDLS, YYNGEE. V shed 0 bases and J shed 13 bases, with 13 bases lying between them. The CDR3 DNA follows: TGTGCCAGCAGCGTAGGGTGGCGGGGAGGACTGTTTTTT. Encoded protein: CASSVGWRGGLFF.

This chain uses TRBV30 with TRBJ1-2; 9 bases agree with TRBD1. Germline assignment: CDR1 GTSNPN and CDR2 SVGIG (reference sequence). Trimming took 7 bases from V and 6 from J; bases not matched to a gene: 6. The CDR3 is 12 residues long. In DNA form, the CDR3 reads TGTGCCTTCACAGGGGGCGGGGATGGCTACACCTTC. This encodes CAFTGGGDGYTF.

The rearrangement uses TRBV19 and TRBJ1-3, with 11 nucleotides matching TRBD1. Looked up from germline, CDR1 is LNHDA and CDR2 is SQIVND (reference sequence). The trim removed 3 bases at V and 2 bases at J, leaving 0 bases unmatched. The CDR3 extends over 15 amino acids. As DNA, the CDR3 is TGTGCCAGTAGTATGGGACAGGGGGCTGGAAACACCATATATTTT. Its protein is CASSMGQGAGNTIYF.

In this sample, this clone turned up a few times. The CDR3 spells CASSSSTGQGAYTGELFF. The CDR3 DNA is TGTGCCAGCAGTTCATCTACCGGACAGGGGGCGTACACCGGGGAGCTGTTTTTT. The chain uses TRBV28 and TRBJ2-2; 11 bases align to TRBD1. The CDR3 has 18 amino acids. Germline CDR1 MDHEN, CDR2 SYDVKM. J gave up 3 bases and V 4 bases, and 10 bases lay outside the gene matches.

J is TRBJ1-2 and V is TRBV7-6; tentatively, D is TRBD1 (6 bases). There are 16 residues in the CDR3. The V and J ends lost 5 bases and 3 bases respectively, with 19 bases between them. Germline V gene lookup returns CDR1 SGHVS and CDR2 FNYEAQ. CDR3 sequence (DNA): TGTGCCAGCAGCCCAGAGATATTTGCAGGGGACTATGGCTACACCTTC. Its protein is CASSPEIFAGDYGYTF.

The J gene is TRBJ1-2, the V gene TRBV2; D is undetermined. CDR1 is SNHLY and CDR2 is FYNNEI in the germline V gene. Trimming cost V 6 bases and J 2 bases, with 10 bases left between them. The CDR3 is made up of 13 amino acids. CDR3 sequence (DNA): TGTGCCAGCAGGACCGAGGCCAACTATGGCTACACCTTC. It encodes CASRTEANYGYTF. The full variable domain, completed using reference TRBV2 and TRBJ1-2, is EPEVTQTPSHQVTQMGQEVILRCVPISNHLYFYWYRQILGQKVEFLVSFYNNEISEKSEIFDDQFSVERPDGSNFTLKIRSTKLEDSAMYFCASRTEANYGYTFGSGTRLTVV.

This chain joins TRBV7-8 and TRBJ1-3; possible D gene TRBD1, 5 bases. Trimming cost V 0 bases and J 0 bases, with 9 bases left between them. This CDR3 is 16 amino acids long. CDR1 and CDR2 from the germline V gene are SGHVS and FQNEAQ. DNA for the CDR3: TGTGCCAGCAGCTTAGCGTGGGGGGGCTCTGGAAACACCATATATTTT. It is translated as CASSLAWGGSGNTIYF.

The chain couples TRBV7-2 to TRBJ1-6; a possible D gene is TRBD1 (6 bases). Trimming stripped 6 bases from V and 4 bases from J, with 16 bases between. Per germline, CDR1 SGHTA and CDR2 FQGNSA. The CDR3 is 16 residues long. The CDR3: CASRTLQGLYNSPLHF. As DNA, the CDR3 is TGTGCCAGCAGGACGTTACAGGGATTATATAATTCACCCCTCCACTTT.

The V gene is TRBV7-9, the J gene TRBJ1-6, with 7 positions matching TRBD1. The CDR3 runs to 14 residues. Germline CDR1 is SEHNR and CDR2 is FQNEAQ (reference sequence). V gave up 4 bases and J gave up 10 bases; unmatched junction bases: 7. The CDR3, as DNA: TGTGCCAGCAGCTCGACAGGGCCAAACTCACCCCTCCACTTT. It yields the protein CASSSTGPNSPLHF.

This chain connects TRBV7-3 to TRBJ2-1, with D possibly matching TRBD2 (6 bases). Germline CDR1 and CDR2: SGHTA and FQGTGA. V was trimmed by 2 bases and J by 7 bases, leaving 9 bases between them. The CDR3 covers 13 residues. The CDR3 DNA follows: TGTGCCAGCAGCTTAGGAGGGTGGAATGAGCAGTTCTTC. Its protein product is CASSLGGWNEQFF.

This chain uses TRBV28 with TRBJ2-7; D remains unclear. The length of the CDR3 is 12 residues. V was cut by 6 bases and J by 0 bases, with 6 bases left in between. Germline V CDR1 and CDR2: MDHEN, SYDVKM. In nucleotides, the CDR3 is TGTGCCAGCAGAAAGAGCTCCTACGAGCAGTACTTC. Encoded protein: CASRKSSYEQYF.

V and J are TRBV15 and TRBJ2-1, with a tentative D call TRBD2 (5 bases). Trimming removed 4 bases from V and 0 bases from J, with 19 bases in between. The germline CDR1 and CDR2 sequences are LNHNV and YYDKDF (reference sequence). The CDR3 spans 18 residues. The CDR3 coding sequence is TGTGCCACCAGCATAAGACTCGCCTGGGAGAGCTCCTACAATGAGCAGTTCTTC. As protein: CATSIRLAWESSYNEQFF.

The J gene is TRBJ1-1, the V gene TRBV5-1, with TRBD1 identical over 8 bases. The CDR3 length is 14 residues. Unmatched junction bases numbered 5, after V lost 0 bases and J lost 7 bases. Germline V gives CDR1 SGHRS, CDR2 YFSETQ. CDR3: CASSLGAGGSEAFF. CDR3 coding DNA: TGCGCCAGCAGCTTGGGGGCAGGGGGCAGTGAAGCTTTCTTT.

V and J are TRBV19 and TRBJ2-3; 13 bases are a match to TRBD2. The CDR3 has 17 amino acids. The V gene end was trimmed by 4 bases and the J gene end by 4 bases; junction bases not matched to a gene: 8. Germline-derived CDR1 and CDR2 are LNHDA and SQIVND (reference sequence). CDR3 nucleotides: TGTGCCAGTAGTACAAAAACGGGACTAGCGGGGCCAGATACGCAGTATTTT. This sequence encodes CASSTKTGLAGPDTQYF. Full variable domain (remainder filled in from reference TRBV19 and TRBJ2-3): DGGITQSPKYLFRKEGQNVTLSCEQNLNHDAMYWYRQDPGQGLRLIYYSQIVNDFQKGDIAEGYSVSREKKESFPLTVTSAQKNPTAFYLCASSTKTGLAGPDTQYFGPGTRLTVL.

In its sample, this clone was seen once. The chain has TRBV6-5 and TRBJ2-1; D perhaps matches TRBD1 (6 bases). Trimming took 2 bases from V and 0 from J, leaving 8 bases between them. In germline, CDR1 is MNHEY, CDR2 SVGAGI. This CDR3 comprises 15 residues. The CDR3 sequence is CASSYGRGSYNEQFF. CDR3 in DNA: TGTGCCAGCAGTTACGGCAGGGGCTCCTACAATGAGCAGTTCTTC.

J is TRBJ1-3 and V is TRBV6-1; no reliable D call. Germline assignment: CDR1 MNHNS and CDR2 SASEGT. The CDR3 extends over 14 amino acids. V was pared by 2 bases and J by 0 bases, with 5 bases between. The DNA for the CDR3 is TGTGCCAGCAGTGAACCCAGCTCTGGAAACACCATATATTTT. The encoded protein is CASSEPSSGNTIYF.

The rearrangement uses TRBV30 and TRBJ1-5; 8 positions agree with TRBD1. Trimming took 3 bases from V and 4 from J; bases not matched to a gene: 5. Germline loops: CDR1 GTSNPN, CDR2 SVGIG (reference sequence). The CDR3 is made up of 14 amino acids. CDR3 amino acids: CAWRERQGNQPQHF. The CDR3 nucleotides read TGTGCCTGGAGAGAACGACAGGGGAATCAGCCCCAGCATTTT.

CDR3 loop: CASSSLAGGAYEQYF. CDR3 nucleotide sequence: TGTGCCAGCAGCTCTCTAGCGGGGGGGGCCTACGAGCAGTACTTC. The gene calls are TRBV11-1 and TRBJ2-7; 12 bases match TRBD2. V gave up 4 bases and J gave up 2 bases; unmatched junction bases: 3. CDR3 length: 15 amino acids. Germline assignment: CDR1 SGHAT and CDR2 FQDESV (reference sequence). The whole variable domain, remainder taken from reference TRBV11-1 and TRBJ2-7, is EAEVAQSPRYKITEKSQAVAFWCDPISGHATLYWYRQILGQGPELLVQFQDESVVDDSQLPKDRFSAERLKGVDSTLKIQPAELGDSAMYLCASSSLAGGAYEQYFGPGTRLTVT.

The genes are TRBV6-5 and TRBJ2-7, with D unclear. Germline V gene lookup returns CDR1 MNHEY and CDR2 SVGAGI. V was clipped by 8 bases and J by 4 bases, with 9 bases between them. This CDR3 has 11 amino acids. The chain's CDR3 is CASREIYEQYF. Here the CDR3 DNA reads TGTGCCAGCCGAGAAATTTACGAGCAGTACTTC.

Only a few counts were recorded for this clone. This chain joins TRBV10-3 and TRBJ1-4; D ambiguous. The CDR3 is made up of 14 amino acids. The V gene's germline CDR1 is ENHRY and CDR2 SYGVKD. V lost 6 bases to trimming and J lost 8 bases, with 16 bases between them. The CDR3 DNA sequence: TGTGCCATCAGCGCCGGGTCAGGAGGGGAAAAACTGTTTTTT. This codes for CAISAGSGGEKLFF.

The chain links TRBV7-9 to TRBJ1-1; a possible D gene is TRBD1 (6 bases). The CDR3 runs to 15 residues. Looked up from germline, CDR1 is SEHNR and CDR2 is FQNEAQ (reference sequence). Deletions cut 0 bases from V and 1 base from J, with 9 bases between. The CDR3: CASSLAATGNTEAFF. CDR3 nucleotide sequence: TGTGCCAGCAGCTTAGCGGCGACAGGGAACACTGAAGCTTTCTTT. Full variable domain (remainder filled in from reference TRBV7-9 and TRBJ1-1): DTGVSQNPRHKITKRGQNVTFRCDPISEHNRLYWYRQTLGQGPEFLTYFQNEAQLEKSRLLSDRFSAERPKGSFSTLEIQRTEQGDSAMYLCASSLAATGNTEAFFGQGTRLTVV.

The genes are TRBV7-2 and TRBJ2-7, with D maybe TRBD1 (6 bases). The CDR3 is 15 amino acids. V was shortened by 0 bases and J by 0 bases, with 9 bases between the two germline ends. The germline V gene encodes CDR1 SGHTA and CDR2 FQGNSA. The CDR3 bases are TGTGCCAGCAGCTTAGCCACAGGGAGCTCCTACGAGCAGTACTTC. Translated, it gives CASSLATGSSYEQYF.

J is TRBJ2-3 and V is TRBV10-3, with TRBD1 identical over 9 bases. This CDR3 has 14 residues. Unmatched junction bases numbered 5, after V lost 10 bases and J lost 0 bases. Germline V gene lookup returns CDR1 ENHRY and CDR2 SYGVKD. The CDR3 DNA reads as TGTGCCACCTCGACAGGGGGAAGCACAGATACGCAGTATTTT. Amino acids: CATSTGGSTDTQYF.